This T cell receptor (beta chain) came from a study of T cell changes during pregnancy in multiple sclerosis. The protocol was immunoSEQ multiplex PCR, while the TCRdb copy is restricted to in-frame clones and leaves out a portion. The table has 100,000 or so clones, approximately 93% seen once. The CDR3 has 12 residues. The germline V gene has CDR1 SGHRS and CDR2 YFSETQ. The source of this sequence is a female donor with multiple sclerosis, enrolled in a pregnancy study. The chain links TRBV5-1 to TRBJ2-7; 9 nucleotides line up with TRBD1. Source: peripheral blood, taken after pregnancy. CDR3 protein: CASQGASYEQYF. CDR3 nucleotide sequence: TGCGCTTCACAGGGGGCCTCCTACGAGCAGTACTTC.